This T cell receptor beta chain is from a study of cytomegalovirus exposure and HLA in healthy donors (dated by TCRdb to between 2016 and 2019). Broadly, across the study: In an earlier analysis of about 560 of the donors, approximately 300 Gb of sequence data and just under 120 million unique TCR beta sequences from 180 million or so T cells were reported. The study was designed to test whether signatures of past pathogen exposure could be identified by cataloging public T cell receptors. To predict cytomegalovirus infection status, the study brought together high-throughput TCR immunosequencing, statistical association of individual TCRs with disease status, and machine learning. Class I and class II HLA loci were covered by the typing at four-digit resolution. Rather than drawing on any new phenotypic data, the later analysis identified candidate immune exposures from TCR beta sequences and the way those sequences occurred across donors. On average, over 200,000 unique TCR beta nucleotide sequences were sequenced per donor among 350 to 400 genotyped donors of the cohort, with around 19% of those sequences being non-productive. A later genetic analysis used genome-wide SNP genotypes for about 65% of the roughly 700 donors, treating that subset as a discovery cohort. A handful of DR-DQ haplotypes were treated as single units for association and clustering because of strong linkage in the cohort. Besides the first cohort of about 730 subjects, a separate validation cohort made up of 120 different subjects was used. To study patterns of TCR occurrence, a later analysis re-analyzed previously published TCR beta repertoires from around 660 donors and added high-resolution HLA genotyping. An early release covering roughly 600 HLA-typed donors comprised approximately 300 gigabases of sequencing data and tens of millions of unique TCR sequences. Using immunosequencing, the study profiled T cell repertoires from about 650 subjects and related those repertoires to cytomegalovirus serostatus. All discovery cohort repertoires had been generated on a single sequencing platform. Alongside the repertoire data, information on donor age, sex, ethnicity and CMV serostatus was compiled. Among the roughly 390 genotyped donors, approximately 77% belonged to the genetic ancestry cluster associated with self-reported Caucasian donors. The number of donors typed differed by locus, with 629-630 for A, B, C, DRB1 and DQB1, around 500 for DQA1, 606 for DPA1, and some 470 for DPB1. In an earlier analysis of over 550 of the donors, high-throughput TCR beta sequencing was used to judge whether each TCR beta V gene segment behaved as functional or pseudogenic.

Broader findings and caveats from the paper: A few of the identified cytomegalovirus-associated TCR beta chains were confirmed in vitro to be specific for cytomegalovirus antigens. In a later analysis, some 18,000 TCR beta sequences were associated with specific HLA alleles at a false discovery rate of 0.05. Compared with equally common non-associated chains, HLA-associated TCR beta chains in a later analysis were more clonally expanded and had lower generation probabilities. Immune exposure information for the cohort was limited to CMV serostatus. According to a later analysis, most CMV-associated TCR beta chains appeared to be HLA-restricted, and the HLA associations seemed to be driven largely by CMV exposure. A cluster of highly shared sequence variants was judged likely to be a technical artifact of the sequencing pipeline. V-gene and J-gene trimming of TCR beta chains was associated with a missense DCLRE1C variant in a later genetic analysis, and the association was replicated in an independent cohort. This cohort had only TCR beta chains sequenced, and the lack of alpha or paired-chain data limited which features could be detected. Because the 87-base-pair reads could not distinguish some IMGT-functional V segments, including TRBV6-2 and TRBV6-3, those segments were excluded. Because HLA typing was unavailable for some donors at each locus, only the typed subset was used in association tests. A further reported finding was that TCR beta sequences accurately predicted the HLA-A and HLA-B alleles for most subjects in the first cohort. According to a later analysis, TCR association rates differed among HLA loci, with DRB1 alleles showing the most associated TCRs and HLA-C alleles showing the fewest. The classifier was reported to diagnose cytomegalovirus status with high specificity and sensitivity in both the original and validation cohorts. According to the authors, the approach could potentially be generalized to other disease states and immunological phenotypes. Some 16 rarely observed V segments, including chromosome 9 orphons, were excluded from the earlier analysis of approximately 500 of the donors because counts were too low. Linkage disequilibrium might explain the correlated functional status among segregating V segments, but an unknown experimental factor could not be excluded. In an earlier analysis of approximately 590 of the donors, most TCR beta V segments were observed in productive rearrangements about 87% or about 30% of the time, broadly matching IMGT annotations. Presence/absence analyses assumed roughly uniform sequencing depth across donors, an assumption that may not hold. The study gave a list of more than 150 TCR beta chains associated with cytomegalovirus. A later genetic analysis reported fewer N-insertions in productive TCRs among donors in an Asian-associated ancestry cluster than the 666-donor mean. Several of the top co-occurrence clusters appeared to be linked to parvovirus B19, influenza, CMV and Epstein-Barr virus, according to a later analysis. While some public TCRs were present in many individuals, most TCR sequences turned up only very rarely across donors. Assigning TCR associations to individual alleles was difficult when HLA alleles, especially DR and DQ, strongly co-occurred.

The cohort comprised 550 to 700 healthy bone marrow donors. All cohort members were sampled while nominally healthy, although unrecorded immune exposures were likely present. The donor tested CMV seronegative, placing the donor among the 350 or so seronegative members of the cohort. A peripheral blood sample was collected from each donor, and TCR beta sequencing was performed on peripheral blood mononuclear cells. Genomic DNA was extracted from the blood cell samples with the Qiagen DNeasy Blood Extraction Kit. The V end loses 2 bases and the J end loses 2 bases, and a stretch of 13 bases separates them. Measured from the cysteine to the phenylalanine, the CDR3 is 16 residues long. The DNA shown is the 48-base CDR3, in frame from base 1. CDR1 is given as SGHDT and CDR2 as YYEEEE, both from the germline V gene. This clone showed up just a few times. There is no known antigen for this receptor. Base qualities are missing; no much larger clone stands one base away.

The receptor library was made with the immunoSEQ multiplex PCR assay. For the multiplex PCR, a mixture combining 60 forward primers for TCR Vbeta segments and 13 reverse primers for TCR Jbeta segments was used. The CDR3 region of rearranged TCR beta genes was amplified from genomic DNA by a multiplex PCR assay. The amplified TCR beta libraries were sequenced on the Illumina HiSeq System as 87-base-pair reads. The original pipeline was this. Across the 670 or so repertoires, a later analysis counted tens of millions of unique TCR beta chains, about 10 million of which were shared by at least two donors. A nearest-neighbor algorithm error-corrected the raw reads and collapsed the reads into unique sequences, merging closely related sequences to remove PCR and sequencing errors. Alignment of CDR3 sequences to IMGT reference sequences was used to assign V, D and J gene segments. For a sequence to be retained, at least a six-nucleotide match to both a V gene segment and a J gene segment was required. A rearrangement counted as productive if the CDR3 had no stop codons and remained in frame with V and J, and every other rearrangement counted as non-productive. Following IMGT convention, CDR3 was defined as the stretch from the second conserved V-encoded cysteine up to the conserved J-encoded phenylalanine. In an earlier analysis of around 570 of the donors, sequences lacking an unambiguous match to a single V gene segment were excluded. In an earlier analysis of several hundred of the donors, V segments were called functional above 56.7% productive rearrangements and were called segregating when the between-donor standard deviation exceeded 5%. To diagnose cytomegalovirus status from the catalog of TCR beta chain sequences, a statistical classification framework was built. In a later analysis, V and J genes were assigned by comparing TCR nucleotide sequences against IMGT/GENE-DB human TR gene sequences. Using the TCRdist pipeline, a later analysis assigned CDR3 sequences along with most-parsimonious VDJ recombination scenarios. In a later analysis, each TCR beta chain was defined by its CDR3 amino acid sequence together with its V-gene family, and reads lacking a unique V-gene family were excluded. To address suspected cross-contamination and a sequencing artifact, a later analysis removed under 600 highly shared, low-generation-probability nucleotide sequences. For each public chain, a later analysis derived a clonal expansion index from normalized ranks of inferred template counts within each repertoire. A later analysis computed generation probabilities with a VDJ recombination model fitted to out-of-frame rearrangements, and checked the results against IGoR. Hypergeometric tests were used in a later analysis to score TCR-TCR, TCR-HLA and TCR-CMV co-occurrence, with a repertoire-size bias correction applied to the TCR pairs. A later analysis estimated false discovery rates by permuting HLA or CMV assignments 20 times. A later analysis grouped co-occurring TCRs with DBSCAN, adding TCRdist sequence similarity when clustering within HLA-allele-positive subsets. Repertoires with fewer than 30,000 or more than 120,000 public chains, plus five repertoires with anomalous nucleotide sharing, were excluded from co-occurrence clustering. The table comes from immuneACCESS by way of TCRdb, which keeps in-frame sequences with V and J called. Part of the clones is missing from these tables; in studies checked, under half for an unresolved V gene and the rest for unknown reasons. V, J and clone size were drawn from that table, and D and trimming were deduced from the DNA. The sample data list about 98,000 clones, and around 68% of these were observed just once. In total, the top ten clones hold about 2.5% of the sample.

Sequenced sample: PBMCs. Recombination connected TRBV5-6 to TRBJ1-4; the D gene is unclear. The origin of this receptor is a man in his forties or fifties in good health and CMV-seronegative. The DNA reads TGTGCCAGCAGCTTTTCCCGAGGCCTGACTAATGAAAAACTGTTTTTT. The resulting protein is CASSFSRGLTNEKLFF.